This paragraph reports one TCR beta chain. Its specificity is not known. The data are from a study of cytomegalovirus exposure and HLA in healthy donors. Overall study results and limits: The study recorded 150 to 200 TCR beta chains that were cytomegalovirus-associated.

PCR employed 60 Vbeta and 13 Jbeta primers. Libraries were prepared by immunoSEQ multiplex PCR; TCRdb keeps only in-frame clonotypes and omits some of them. The sample has 95,000 to 100,000 clones; roughly 74% are singletons. The germline gives CDR1 SGHAT, CDR2 FQNNGV. Trimming left V 1 base short and J 6 bases short, with 9 bases between. The length of the CDR3 is 13 residues. The chain employs TRBV11-2 and TRBJ1-2; D is undetermined. What was sequenced was PBMCs. The receptor comes from a woman aged 40 to 50 in good health and CMV-seronegative. CDR3 residues: CASSLGLADGYTF. The CDR3 DNA is TGTGCCAGCAGCTTAGGACTGGCCGATGGCTACACCTTC. Using reference TRBV11-2 and TRBJ1-2 for the parts outside the CDR3, the full variable domain is EAGVAQSPRYKIIEKRQSVAFWCNPISGHATLYWYQQILGQGPKLLIQFQNNGVVDDSQLPKDRFSAERLKGVDSTLKIQPAKLEDSAVYLCASSLGLADGYTFGSGTRLTVV.